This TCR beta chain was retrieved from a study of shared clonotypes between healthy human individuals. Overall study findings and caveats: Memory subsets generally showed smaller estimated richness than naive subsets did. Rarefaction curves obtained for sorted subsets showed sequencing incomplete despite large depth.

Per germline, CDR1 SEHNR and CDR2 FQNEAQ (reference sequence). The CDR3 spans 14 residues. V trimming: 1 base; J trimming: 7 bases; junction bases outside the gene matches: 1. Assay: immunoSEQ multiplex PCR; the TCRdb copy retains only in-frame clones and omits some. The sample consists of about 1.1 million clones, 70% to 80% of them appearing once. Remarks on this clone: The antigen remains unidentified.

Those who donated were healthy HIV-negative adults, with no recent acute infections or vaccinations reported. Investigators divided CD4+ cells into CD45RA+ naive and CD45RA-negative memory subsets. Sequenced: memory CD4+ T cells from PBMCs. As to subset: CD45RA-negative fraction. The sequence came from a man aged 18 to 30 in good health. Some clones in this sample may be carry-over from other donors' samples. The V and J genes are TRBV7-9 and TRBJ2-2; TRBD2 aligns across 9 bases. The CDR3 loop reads CASSLGTSVGELFF. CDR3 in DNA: TGTGCCAGCAGCTTAGGGACTAGCGTCGGGGAGCTGTTTTTT.